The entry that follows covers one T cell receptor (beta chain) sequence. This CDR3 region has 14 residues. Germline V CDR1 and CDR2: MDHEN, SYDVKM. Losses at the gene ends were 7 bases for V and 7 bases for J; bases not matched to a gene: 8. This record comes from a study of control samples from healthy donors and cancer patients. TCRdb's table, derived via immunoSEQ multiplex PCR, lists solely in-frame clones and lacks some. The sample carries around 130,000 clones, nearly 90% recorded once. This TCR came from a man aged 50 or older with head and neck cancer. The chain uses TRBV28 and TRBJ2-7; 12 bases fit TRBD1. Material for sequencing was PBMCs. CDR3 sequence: CASIPGQGAWEQYF. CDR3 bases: TGTGCCAGCATTCCGGGACAGGGGGCATGGGAGCAGTACTTC. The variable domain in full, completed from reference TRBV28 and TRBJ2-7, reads DVKVTQSSRYLVKRTGEKVFLECVQDMDHENMFWYRQDPGLGLRLIYFSYDVKMKEKGDIPEGYSVSREKKERFSLILESASTNQTSMYLCASIPGQGAWEQYFGPGTRLTVT.